Presented here are 18 T cell receptor beta chains from one specimen sequenced in a study of blood T cells in healthy people across ages. The second PCR ran roughly 7 to 12 cycles with a sample-barcoded 5' primer and J-beta primers. Each CDR3 protein is one row after TCRdb ran MiXCR on the 5' RACE reads. The sample holds more than 800,000 distinct CDR3 sequences, over 35% seen once. What was sequenced was blood. Receptor source: a woman aged 55-69 years in good health.

The gene calls are TRBV12-3 or TRBV12-4 and TRBJ2-1; perhaps D is TRBD1 or TRBD2 (6 bases each). CDR3 size: 15 residues. V lost 6 bases to trimming and J lost 8 bases, with 20 bases between them. The CDR3, as DNA: TGTGCCAGCAGCCTAGGAGGGGGAAGGAAGGATGAGCAGTTCTTC. Translated: CASSLGGGRKDEQFF.

This clonotype was picked up a small number of times. The V gene is TRBV29-1, the J gene TRBJ2-3; D ambiguous. V dropped 7 bases and J dropped 1 base, with 3 bases sitting between them. Germline V CDR1 and CDR2: SQVTM, ANQGSEA. The CDR3 runs 10 residues. Written as DNA, the CDR3 is TGCAGCGGCCGCACAGATACGCAGTATTTT. Translating it yields CSGRTDTQYF.

This clonotype was seen at least ten times. This chain links TRBV6-2 or TRBV6-3 with TRBJ2-5; TRBD2 matches at 11 bases. The better agreement between TRBJ2-7 and the DNA end casts doubt on the J call. The CDR3 is 15 residues long. Germline-derived CDR1 and CDR2 are MNHEY and SVGEGT. In nucleotides, the CDR3 is TGTGCCAGCAGTTACGCCGGCACTAGCGGGAGCGAGCAGTACTTC. Translated, it gives CASSYAGTSGSEQYF.

This clonotype has more than one count but fewer than ten. The chain combines TRBV7-2 with TRBJ1-5, with D hard to call. CDR3 length equals 14 residues. CDR1 and CDR2 (germline): SGHTA, FQGNSA. Trimming shortened V by 2 bases and J by 3 bases, and 8 bases separated the two germline ends. The CDR3 here is CASSLNPVNQPQHF. The CDR3 bases are TGTGCCAGCAGCTTAAATCCGGTCAATCAGCCCCAGCATTTT.

This clonotype was seen only a few times. The chain has TRBV3-1 and TRBJ1-6; D unresolved. The CDR3 contains 13 residues. In germline, CDR1 is LGHDT, CDR2 YNNKEL (reference sequence). Trimming removed 0 bases from V and 8 bases from J, with 5 bases in between. CDR3 residues: CASSQDVYSPLHF. In nucleotides, the CDR3 is TGTGCCAGCAGCCAAGATGTGTATTCACCCCTCCACTTT.

The chain uses TRBV2 and TRBJ2-5, with 9 bases identical to TRBD1. Germline-derived CDR1 and CDR2 are SNHLY and FYNNEI. Trimming removed 7 bases from V and 2 bases from J; junction bases left unmatched: 8. CDR3 size: 15 residues. The chain's CDR3 is CASIPVGQGQETQYF. The CDR3 DNA follows: TGTGCCAGCATCCCAGTGGGACAGGGACAAGAGACCCAGTACTTC.

The chain couples TRBV6-5 to TRBJ2-3; TRBD1 aligns across 7 bases. With V trimmed by 4 bases and J by 1 base, 17 bases remained unmatched. Per the germline V gene, CDR1 is MNHEY and CDR2 is SVGAGI. This CDR3 has 19 residues. In DNA form, the CDR3 reads TGTGCCAGCAGTTCCTCACAGGGGAGAACGAGAACAGGCACAGATACGCAGTATTTT. It is translated as CASSSSQGRTRTGTDTQYF.

This clonotype was counted once. The rearrangement links TRBV28 to TRBJ2-1, with TRBD2 as a possible D gene (5 bases). The J call may be in error: the DNA end matches TRBJ2-7 better. Germline values: CDR1 MDHEN, CDR2 SYDVKM. The CDR3 runs to 16 residues. The CDR3 region has the DNA TGTGCCAGCAGTTCGTGGAGGCACAGCTCCTACAATGAGCAGTACTTC. Amino acid sequence: CASSSWRHSSYNEQYF.

The rearrangement uses TRBV20-1 and TRBJ2-6; D not resolved. CDR3 length equals 18 residues. V was clipped by 3 bases and J by 0 bases, with 18 bases between them. Germline V gene lookup returns CDR1 DFQATT and CDR2 SNEGSKA (reference sequence). The CDR3 sequence: CSARGRWAPNSGANVLTF. CDR3 nucleotides: TGCAGTGCTAGGGGCCGGTGGGCTCCCAACTCTGGGGCCAACGTCCTGACTTTC.

The chain has TRBV13 and TRBJ2-7; 8 nucleotides align to TRBD2. V shed 6 bases and J 0 bases; nucleotides not matched to a gene: 7. CDR1 and CDR2 from the germline V gene are PRHDT and FYEKMQ (reference sequence). This CDR3 contains 15 residues. CDR3 loop: CASRTRGGSSYEQYF. DNA of the CDR3: TGTGCCAGCAGAACACGCGGGGGGAGCTCCTACGAGCAGTACTTC.

The V call is TRBV10-2, the J call TRBJ1-2; D ambiguous. CDR1 WSHSY and CDR2 SAAADI come from the germline V gene. This CDR3 comprises 13 residues. Trimming stripped 4 bases from V and 1 base from J, with 7 bases between. This CDR3 reads CASSVECNYGYTF. CDR3 bases: TGCGCCAGCAGTGTTGAGTGTAACTATGGCTACACCTTC.

This clonotype turned up a few times. A much more abundant neighbour one base away suggests this may be a read error. This chain connects TRBV6-6 to TRBJ2-7, with D perhaps TRBD1 (6 bases). This CDR3 contains 12 residues. Germline-derived CDR1 and CDR2 are MNHNY and SVGAGI (reference sequence). V lost 6 bases and J lost 4, with 10 bases in between. The CDR3 DNA follows: TGTGCCAGCAGGGAACAGGGTTACGAGCAGTACTTC. Amino acids: CASREQGYEQYF.

The chain employs TRBV2 and TRBJ2-1; D might be TRBD2 (6 bases). CDR3 size: 15 residues. Trimming took 6 bases from V and 0 from J, leaving 12 bases between them. Germline values: CDR1 SNHLY, CDR2 FYNNEI. In DNA form, the CDR3 reads TGTGCCAGCAGCGAAACTAGCACCTCCTACAATGAGCAGTTCTTC. It codes for CASSETSTSYNEQFF.

J is TRBJ2-5 and V is TRBV25-1; maybe TRBD2 (6 bases). V lost 1 base to trimming and J lost 3 bases, with 18 bases between them. The CDR3 sequence is 17 residues long. The germline CDR1 and CDR2 sequences are MGHDK and SYGVNS. As DNA, the CDR3 is TGTGCCAGCAGTGAATTAAACGTGGGACTGGGGAAAGAGACCCAGTACTTC. It encodes CASSELNVGLGKETQYF.

The V call is TRBV21-1, the J call TRBJ1-5; the table's D call, TRBD1, was not checked against the DNA. TRBV21-1 is noted as a pseudogene. The CDR3 is made up of 17 amino acids. The CDR3 loop is CASSTLQTGRGNQPQHF. The DNA for the CDR3 is TGTGCCAGCAGCACCCTCCAGACAGGGAGAGGCAATCAGCCCCAGCATTTT.

This chain connects TRBV7-9 to TRBJ2-5; the D is unclear. The V gene lost 5 bases and the J gene lost 1 base, with 11 bases spanning the gap. There are 14 residues in the CDR3. Germline V CDR1 and CDR2: SEHNR, FQNEAQ (reference sequence). The CDR3 nucleotides are TGTGCCAGCAGCCGCCCGGAGTTCCAAGAGACCCAGTACTTC. Amino acid sequence: CASSRPEFQETQYF.

The V gene is TRBV20-1, the J gene TRBJ2-7; D possibly corresponds to TRBD2 (6 bases). There are 15 residues in the CDR3. The V and J ends lost 0 bases and 0 bases respectively, with 12 bases between them. The germline gives CDR1 DFQATT, CDR2 SNEGSKA (reference sequence). Written as DNA, the CDR3 is TGCAGTGCTAGAGATTTAGCGGCCAGCTCCTACGAGCAGTACTTC. Translating gives CSARDLAASSYEQYF.

This clonotype was found a few times. J is TRBJ2-3 and V is TRBV11-2; TRBD2 agrees at 8 bases. V dropped 2 bases and J dropped 2; count of bases not matched to a gene: 6. The CDR3 covers 16 residues. CDR1 and CDR2 from the germline V gene are SGHAT and FQNNGV. This CDR3 is CASSLPSGGYTDTQYF. As DNA, the CDR3 is TGTGCCAGCAGCTTACCAAGCGGGGGTTACACAGATACGCAGTATTTT.